The 10 T cell receptor beta chains reported below all come from one sample, sequenced in a study of shared clonotypes between healthy human individuals. Repertoires were generated with immunoSEQ multiplex PCR, while TCRdb's copy carries only in-frame clones and drops some. The sample holds approximately 180,000 clones, approximately 95% seen once. The sequenced material came from naive CD4+ T cells sorted from blood. Subset here: CD45RA+ positively selected. These receptor sequences come from a woman aged 30 to 39 in good health.

The V and J genes are TRBV10-3 and TRBJ2-7, with D perhaps matching TRBD2 (7 bases). This CDR3 spans 13 amino acids. The ends were cut back, 10 bases at V and 6 bases at J, with 19 bases in the middle. From germline, CDR1 is ENHRY and CDR2 SYGVKD. CDR3 protein: CATKGGAPTEQYF. Here the CDR3 DNA reads TGTGCCACCAAGGGGGGGGCCCCTACCGAGCAGTACTTC.

The gene calls are TRBV28 and TRBJ2-7, with 9 bases fitting TRBD1. The CDR3 has 16 amino acids. V was pared by 2 bases and J by 4 bases, with 9 bases of the junction left unmatched. Germline CDR1 is MDHEN and CDR2 is SYDVKM. The CDR3 protein is CASSLGNRGLLYEQYF. The DNA for the CDR3 is TGTGCCAGCAGTTTAGGAAACAGGGGGCTCCTATACGAGCAGTACTTC.

DNA of the CDR3: TGTGCCAGCAGCTACTTAATAGCGGGAATGAACACCGGGGAGCTGTTTTTT. Its translation is CASSYLIAGMNTGELFF. The gene calls are TRBV11-2 and TRBJ2-2; 8 nucleotides agree with TRBD2. The CDR3 totals 17 residues. With V trimmed by 4 bases and J by 1 base, 8 bases remained unmatched. Per the germline V gene, CDR1 is SGHAT and CDR2 is FQNNGV.

The chain employs TRBV7-2 and TRBJ1-3; D call uncertain. The V and J ends lost 1 base and 0 bases respectively, with 16 bases between them. The CDR3 sequence is 18 residues long. Per germline, CDR1 SGHTA and CDR2 FQGNSA. The CDR3: CASSLVLGFGSSGNTIYF. The CDR3, as DNA: TGTGCCAGCAGCTTAGTTCTAGGGTTTGGGAGCTCTGGAAACACCATATATTTT.

The genes are TRBV11-2 and TRBJ2-5; TRBD2 aligns across 11 bases. The J segment lost 14 bases and the V segment lost 1 base, leaving 6 bases of the junction unmatched. This CDR3 spans 13 amino acids. In germline, CDR1 is SGHAT, CDR2 FQNNGV. CDR3 in DNA: TGTGCCAGCAGCTTAGGCCCGGGACTAGCGGAATACTTC. It yields the protein CASSLGPGLAEYF.

This clone has only one observation. The J gene is TRBJ2-7, the V gene TRBV10-3; 10 nucleotides align to TRBD1. This CDR3 contains 14 residues. Unmatched junction bases numbered 1, after V lost 5 bases and J lost 0 bases. Germline V gives CDR1 ENHRY, CDR2 SYGVKD. Here the CDR3 DNA reads TGTGCCATCAGTTGGGACAGGGGCTCCTACGAGCAGTACTTC. Residues: CAISWDRGSYEQYF.

The chain employs TRBV28 and TRBJ2-7; maybe TRBD1 (5 bases). V was trimmed by 6 bases and J by 2 bases, leaving 14 bases between them. The CDR3 loop spans 14 amino acids. Looked up from germline, CDR1 is MDHEN and CDR2 is SYDVKM. Here the CDR3 reads CASSRKDTAYEQYF. CDR3 coding DNA: TGTGCCAGCAGCCGAAAGGACACCGCCTACGAGCAGTACTTC.

The V gene is TRBV5-4, the J gene TRBJ1-2; D is perhaps TRBD1 (6 bases). V lost 4 bases to trimming and J lost 6 bases, with 19 bases between them. Germline assignment: CDR1 SGHNT and CDR2 YYREEE (reference sequence). The CDR3 spans 15 residues. DNA of the CDR3: TGTGCCAGCAGCCCCGGACAGACCAAAGGGGATGGCTACACCTTC. It encodes CASSPGQTKGDGYTF.

The chain uses TRBV7-3 and TRBJ1-4; TRBD1 agrees at 11 bases. Germline V gene data show CDR1 as SGHTA and CDR2 as FQGTGA. The CDR3 contains 15 residues. After removal of 0 bases from V and 8 bases from J, the junction contained 2 bases not matched to a gene. The chain's CDR3 is CASSLTGQGVEKLFF. For the CDR3, the DNA is TGTGCCAGCAGCTTAACGGGACAGGGGGTAGAAAAACTGTTTTTT.

The V and J genes are TRBV19 and TRBJ2-3, with D maybe TRBD2 (6 bases). Germline assignment: CDR1 LNHDA and CDR2 SQIVND (reference sequence). The germline V and J ends were trimmed by 5 bases and 0 bases, with 15 bases remaining between them. The CDR3 totals 16 residues. The CDR3 DNA sequence: TGTGCCAGTAGTGGTCCTGGAGGGTATAGCACAGATACGCAGTATTTT. Translation gives CASSGPGGYSTDTQYF.